The TCR beta chain described here comes from a study of CD8+ T cells in alopecia areata. Whole-study context: Tofacitinib lasted 6 to 18 months, then 6 months off drug. The study, taken as a whole, reports: Scalp samples also yield sequences of resident alphabeta T cells from normal skin.

This clone was seen a few times. Its antigen is as yet unknown. The trim removed 7 bases at V and 11 bases at J, leaving 14 bases unmatched. The CDR3 runs 13 residues. In germline, CDR1 is SQVTM, CDR2 ANQGSEA. cDNA prepared by RNA extraction and subsequent reverse transcription served as the template for sequencing. Profiling relied on immunoSEQ multiplex PCR, and the TCRdb table lists in-frame clones only, not all of them. Seen here are about 200,000 clones, 60% to 70% observed once, and the top ten hold 3% to 3.5%. The treatment: oral pan-JAK inhibitor, 5-10 mg twice daily. Peripheral blood samples and lesional scalp punch biopsies were obtained from alopecia areata patients.

This material consisted of CD4+ T cells sorted from blood, taken at week 4, from a patient treated with tofacitinib. This sequence joins TRBV29-1 and TRBJ2-5; 9 bases are a match to TRBD1. The receptor's source is a human donor with alopecia areata. The CDR3 sequence: CSAYSTGGATQYF. In DNA form, the CDR3 reads TGCAGCGCCTACTCGACAGGGGGGGCTACTCAGTACTTC.